This TCR beta chain was sequenced for a study of cytomegalovirus exposure and HLA in healthy donors. Comment on this clone: What it binds is unknown.

The PCR ran on 60 Vbeta and 13 Jbeta primers. Sequencing was performed with immunoSEQ multiplex PCR; in TCRdb, only in-frame clones are kept and a portion is missing. The sample includes about 150,000 clones, around 74% seen only once; the top ten take roughly 2.8%. Looked up from germline, CDR1 is SGHRS and CDR2 is YFSETQ. With 4 bases clipped from V and 1 base from J, the junction kept 7 bases outside the gene matches. CDR3 length: 15 amino acids. Whole-study findings and limits: Accurate predictions that matched the HLA-A and HLA-B alleles of most subjects were reportedly made from TCR beta sequences. The authors judged a highly shared variant cluster likely a sequencing artifact.

Sequencing was carried out using PBMCs. This TCR was sampled from a young man in good health and CMV-seronegative. The chain links TRBV5-1 to TRBJ2-5; 7 bases fit TRBD2. CDR3 nucleotides: TGCGCCAGCAGCCCCAGGACTAGATCCCAAGAGACCCAGTACTTC. It codes for CASSPRTRSQETQYF.